This TCR beta chain comes out of a study of OX40 agonist ivuxolimab in advanced cancers. Trimming took 4 bases from V and 10 from J; bases not matched to a gene: 13. The germline V gene encodes CDR1 MNHNS and CDR2 SASEGT. The CDR3 spans 15 residues. The table came from immunoSEQ multiplex PCR; TCRdb's copy has only in-frame clones and leaves some out. The repertoire consists of around 110,000 clones, with 90% occurring once and the leading ten covering 0.48%. The specimen comprised CD4+ or CD8+ T cells sorted from blood, sampled in a trial of the OX40 agonist ivuxolimab. The clonotype comes from an adult with an advanced solid tumor such as melanoma, head and neck, liver or kidney cancer. V gene TRBV6-1 combines with J gene TRBJ1-1; 9 nucleotides agree with TRBD1. CDR3 residues: CASSVEDRGVSGAFF. DNA of the CDR3: TGTGCCAGCAGTGTTGAGGACAGGGGAGTGTCCGGAGCTTTCTTT.